The 6 T cell receptor beta chains in this list originate from one sample, sequenced in a study of blood T cell repertoires in COVID-19. TCRdb keeps only in-frame clones here, not all; method: immunoSEQ multiplex PCR. The sample has more than 13,000 clones, around 91% seen once. The sample comprised peripheral blood. These TCRs come from a human donor in a cohort sampled during active COVID-19.

The chain employs TRBV28 and TRBJ2-7; no clear D. CDR3 length: 11 residues. Germline-derived CDR1 and CDR2 are MDHEN and SYDVKM. V was clipped by 6 bases and J by 4 bases, with 7 bases between them. This chain's CDR3 is CASSPRYEQYF. CDR3 DNA sequence: TGTGCCAGCAGCCCGCGATACGAGCAGTACTTC.

The V call is TRBV19, the J call TRBJ1-4; D is perhaps TRBD1 (6 bases). The V end was cut by 1 base, the J end by 3 bases, with 6 bases between. This CDR3 is 14 amino acids long. CDR1 and CDR2 from the germline V gene are LNHDA and SQIVND (reference sequence). The CDR3 spells CASSIAGANEKLFF. CDR3 nucleotide sequence: TGTGCCAGTAGTATAGCAGGGGCTAATGAAAAACTGTTTTTT.

This chain links TRBV4-1 with TRBJ2-1; 9 bases match TRBD2. Trimming took 3 bases from V and 9 from J; bases not matched to a gene: 9. From germline, CDR1 is MGHRA and CDR2 YSYEKL. The CDR3 consists of 15 residues. In nucleotides, the CDR3 is TGCGCCAGCAGCCACCGCGGGGGGGATCTCTTTGAGCAGTTCTTC. Protein: CASSHRGGDLFEQFF.

The CDR3 sequence: CASSQDLLTPQPGRTDTQYF. In DNA form, the CDR3 reads TGTGCCAGCAGCCAAGATCTACTCACTCCGCAACCCGGTCGCACAGATACGCAGTATTTT. V gene TRBV4-2 combines with J gene TRBJ2-3; D not resolved. Trimming stripped 0 bases from V and 1 base from J, with 23 bases between. CDR3 length equals 20 residues. The germline CDR1 and CDR2 sequences are LGHNA and YNFKEQ.

The chain joins TRBV7-6 to TRBJ1-5; D perhaps matches TRBD1 (6 bases). The germline V gene encodes CDR1 SGHVS and CDR2 FNYEAQ. V dropped 1 base and J dropped 9 bases, with 13 bases sitting between them. This CDR3 has 14 residues. CDR3 sequence (DNA): TGTGCCAGCAGCTTAGGTGGGGGCACCGGGCCCCAGCATTTT. This gives the protein CASSLGGGTGPQHF.

The V call is TRBV19, the J call TRBJ1-5; weak D call: TRBD1 (6 bases). Between the trimmed V and J ends, which lost 7 bases and 0 bases, there was a span of 19 bases. Germline CDR1 reads LNHDA; CDR2 reads SQIVND (reference sequence). This CDR3 region has 17 residues. The CDR3, as DNA: TGTGCCAGTACCCCCTACAGGGAGCGTTATAGCAATCAGCCCCAGCATTTT. Protein sequence: CASTPYRERYSNQPQHF.